A single T cell receptor beta chain is shown here with its context. What it binds is not known. Genomic DNA constituted the template upon which TCR beta VDJ and CDR3 profiling was performed. TCRdb redid the calling of the reads with MiXCR, one entry per CDR3 protein. Of about half a million distinct CDR3 sequences in the sample, approximately 32% were seen once. This specimen comes from a study of CD8+CD57+ T cells in acquired aplastic anemia. Study observations and caveats: The study identified under 30 CD8+ CDR3 sequences shared by patients and controls.

CD8+CD57+ cell expansion had been shown by flow cytometry in patients chosen for sequencing. Patients uniformly had severe acquired aplastic anemia. No patient had been given any therapy when blood was sampled. The specimen sequenced was sorted CD4+, CD8+, or CD8+CD57+ T cells (not recorded which) from PBMCs. The receptor's source is a human donor with aplastic anemia.

The CDR3 region has the DNA TGTGCCAGCAGCTCCCGGAAGACAAGGAAGGATGGCTACACCTTC. Translation gives CASSSRKTRKDGYTF. The J gene is TRBJ1-2, the V gene TRBV13; D not certain. CDR1 PRHDT and CDR2 FYEKMQ come from the germline V gene (reference sequence). V was cut by 4 bases and J by 6 bases, with 18 bases left in between. The CDR3 covers 15 residues. Full variable domain (missing parts from reference TRBV13 and TRBJ1-2): AAGVIQSPRHLIKEKRETATLKCYPIPRHDTVYWYQQGPGQDPQFLISFYEKMQSDKGSIPDRFSAQQFSDYHSELNMSSLELGDSALYFCASSSRKTRKDGYTFGSGTRLTVV.